These T cell receptor beta chains were read from a single sample in a study of blood T cell repertoires in COVID-19. TCRdb's copy holds only in-frame clones and misses some; the assay was immunoSEQ multiplex PCR. The profile covers approximately 90,000 clones, with about nine tenths appearing a single time and 1.5% to 2% taken by the ten largest. The sequenced material came from peripheral blood. The receptors come from a man between 60 and 70 years old with acute or convalescent COVID-19. Both conserved end residues are part of each CDR3. A D gene is named only where the DNA matches it firmly. Some rows have no size entry. The others give once, few or many, or a class for an expanded clone.

>TRBJ2-1|TRBV10-1|TRBD2|once
TGCGCCACTCAACTAGCGGGGGACTCCTACAATGAGCAGTTCTTC
CATQLAGDSYNEQFF
>TRBJ1-2|TRBV5-1|NA|NA
TGCGCCAGCAGCCCGTGGGGAGCTAACTATGGCTACACCTTC
CASSPWGANYGYTF
>TRBJ2-5|TRBV28|NA|NA
TGTGCCAGCAGTTTATCTAATACACATGAGGCATACCAAGAGACCCAGTACTTC
CASSLSNTHEAYQETQYF
>TRBJ1-2|TRBV3-1/TRBV3-2|NA|NA
TGTGCCAGCAGCCCAAGAACGGGACTGCTCTATGGCTACACCTTC
CASSPRTGLLYGYTF
>TRBJ1-2|TRBV5-1|NA|NA
TGCGCCAGCGCATCTATCGGGGGACCCAACTATGGCTACACCTTC
CASASIGGPNYGYTF
>TRBJ2-7|TRBV6-5|NA|NA
TGTGCCAGCAGTTATACTGGACCGGGGGAGCAGTACTTC
CASSYTGPGEQYF
>TRBJ2-7|TRBV5-1|TRBD1|NA
TGCGCCAGCAGCTTGGTAGGACAGGGGGTTGTACACGAGCAGTACTTC
CASSLVGQGVVHEQYF
>TRBJ2-1|TRBV29-1|NA|NA
TGCAGCGTTGTTGTATCTAGGGGAGAGCAGTTCTTC
CSVVVSRGEQFF
>TRBJ2-6|TRBV3-1/TRBV3-2|NA|NA
TGTGCCAGCAGCCAAGACTGGGCCGGGGCCAACGTCCTGACTTTC
CASSQDWAGANVLTF
>TRBJ2-5|TRBV29-1|NA|once
TGCAGCGTGGACAACCAAGAGACCCAGTACTTC
CSVDNQETQYF
>TRBJ1-1|TRBV7-9|NA|once
TGTGCCAGCAGCTTACAGGGGATGAACACTGAAGCTTTCTTT
CASSLQGMNTEAFF
>TRBJ1-1|TRBV3-1/TRBV3-2|TRBD1|NA
TGTGCCAGCAGCCAACAGACAGGGTTAGCGAATTGGGCTTTCTTT
CASSQQTGLANWAFF
>TRBJ1-1|TRBV3-1/TRBV3-2|TRBD1|NA
TGTGCCAGCAGCCCATCCCGGACAGGGGGTTGGGCGACTGAAGCTTTCTTT
CASSPSRTGGWATEAFF
>TRBJ1-1|TRBV5-1|NA|NA
TGCGCCAGCGCCGTTCAGGGTTTGAGCACTGAAGCTTTCTTT
CASAVQGLSTEAFF
>TRBJ1-6|TRBV4-1|NA|NA
TGCGCCAGCAGCCAAGAGGGCAGGCCCTCCTATAATTCACCCCTCCACTTT
CASSQEGRPSYNSPLHF
>TRBJ1-4|TRBV2|NA|NA
TGTGCCAGCAGGGGGGTGAGGGAGGATGGATTGTTTTTT
CASRGVREDGLFF
>TRBJ2-3|TRBV7-6|TRBD2|NA
TGTGCCAGCAGCTTAGCGAAGACTAGCGGGGGGAGCACAGATACGCAGTATTTT
CASSLAKTSGGSTDTQYF
>TRBJ1-4|TRBV2|NA|NA
TGTGCCAGCTTGTCTATTCCCGGTGAAAAACTGTTTTTT
CASLSIPGEKLFF
>TRBJ1-4|TRBV5-1|NA|NA
TGCGCCAGCAGCAGGGACATAACTAATGAAAAACTGTTTTTT
CASSRDITNEKLFF
>TRBJ1-2|TRBV7-2|NA|once
TGTGCCAGCAGCTTGGGAGCCAATGACTATATAGGCTACACCTTC
CASSLGANDYIGYTF
>TRBJ1-4|TRBV5-1|TRBD1|NA
TGCGCCAGCAGTGGGGACAGGGTTTCGGGACGAGAAAAACTGTTTTTT
CASSGDRVSGREKLFF
>TRBJ1-1|TRBV5-1|NA|NA
TGCGCCAGCAGCTGGGGACAACCGAACACTGAAGCTTTCTTT
CASSWGQPNTEAFF
>TRBJ1-3|TRBV6-5|TRBD1|NA
TGTGCCAGCAGTTGGTGGGACAGGCCAGGAAACACCATATATTTT
CASSWWDRPGNTIYF
>TRBJ1-1|TRBV7-9|NA|NA
TGTGCCAGCAGCCCCCGGGATACCACGGCTTTCTTT
CASSPRDTTAFF
>TRBJ1-3|TRBV7-9|NA|NA
TGTGCCAGCAGCCCGCGGGGGAACTCTGGAAACACCATATATTTT
CASSPRGNSGNTIYF
>TRBJ2-1|TRBV5-4|NA|NA
TGTGCCAGCACCGCCGACTACAAGGCCAATGAGCAGTTCTTC
CASTADYKANEQFF
>TRBJ2-2|TRBV2|TRBD1|NA
TGTGCCAGCAGGGGCAGGGGGAGCGCCGGGGAGCTGTTTTTT
CASRGRGSAGELFF
>TRBJ1-2|TRBV10-3|NA|NA
TGTGCCATCAGTGAGGCGGACGGGGGAAGTGGCTATGGCTACACCTTC
CAISEADGGSGYGYTF
>TRBJ1-5|TRBV19|TRBD1|NA
TGTGCCAGTAGTGCCCGGACAGGGGGAGGGAATCAGCCCCAGCATTTT
CASSARTGGGNQPQHF
>TRBJ1-2|TRBV5-6|TRBD1|NA
TGTGCCAGCAGCGATATAGACAGGGAGAATGGTGGCTACACCTTC
CASSDIDRENGGYTF
>TRBJ1-1|TRBV20-1|NA|NA
TGCAGTGCTACACTTCGGGAAGCTTTCTTT
CSATLREAFF
>TRBJ1-2|TRBV5-5|NA|NA
TGTGCCAGCAGCTTGGAACCTACCGAGGGCTATGGCTACACCTTC
CASSLEPTEGYGYTF
>TRBJ1-4|TRBV15|TRBD1|NA
TGTGCCACCAGCAGAGGCGAACAGGGGGCAACTAATGAAAAACTGTTTTTT
CATSRGEQGATNEKLFF
>TRBJ1-1|TRBV4-1|NA|NA
TGCGCCAGCAGCCTCAGGGGTAAGAACACTGAAGCTTTCTTT
CASSLRGKNTEAFF
>TRBJ1-1|TRBV7-8|NA|NA
TGTGCCAGCAGCTCCTTGGGAGTGAAAGCTTTCTTT
CASSSLGVKAFF